These T cell receptor beta chains were read from a single sample in a study of T cell responses to AZD1222 COVID-19 vaccine. Profiled with immunoSEQ multiplex PCR; TCRdb holds only in-frame clones, not every one. The sample lists about 140,000 clones, around 84% occurring once. The material sequenced was peripheral blood, taken on day 0 of AZD1222 vaccination. These receptor sequences come from an adult in good health. CDR3s include the opening cysteine and the closing phenylalanine or tryptophan.

V gene	CDR3 length	CDR3 protein
TRBV6-5	16	CASSYDSRFSGNTIYF
TRBV6-5	14	CASSYGGGGETQYF
TRBV19	15	CASTQGTFLNQPQHF
TRBV7-9	17	CASSLAPDRGYNSPLHF
TRBV11-2	15	CASSFDRGIADTQYF
TRBV5-1	15	CASSLAGGPPDTQYF
TRBV9	14	CASSVRSNTDTQYF
TRBV6-5	15	CASSMQGSWVEKLFF
TRBV7-8	13	CASSLAPQGPQHF
TRBV19	13	CTSSGTGSLEQFF
TRBV3-1/TRBV3-2	12	CASSQEYSEQYF
TRBV4-1	15	CASSLGQGSEYEQYF
TRBV6-5	15	CASRTRVWGTDTQYF
TRBV18	14	CASSLSTRDSPLHF
TRBV9	16	CASSAGADPTNEKLFF
TRBV2	15	CASTEEDSRYNEQFF
TRBV18	13	CASSPSLNQPQHF
TRBV4-1	16	CASSQAGGGSTGELFF
TRBV29-1	11	CSVEQGLGQYF
TRBV12-5	12	CASGSSNQPQHF
TRBV6-5	15	CASSYSRGGGDGYTF
TRBV6-1	16	CASSEARTGGHQPQHF
TRBV7-9	17	CASSHKRTSGFGDEQFF
TRBV28	13	CASSFRSSYEQYF
TRBV19	14	CASSIDLTGQKAFF
TRBV5-1	15	CASSSHTNPNTEAFF
TRBV9	14	CASSAGQGQTEAFF
TRBV4-1	17	CASSQQLAGGPYNEQFF
TRBV19	15	CASSISGTGGTEAFF
TRBV6-5	13	CASSYDVTGELFF
TRBV9	16	CASSPPRGRVGDTQYF
TRBV19	12	CASSIWGTEAFF
TRBV6-5	12	CASSYGPGELFF
TRBV6-2/TRBV6-3	14	CASSLMGGLQNEYF
TRBV29-1	13	CSVEGARGTEAFF
TRBV18	13	CASSEQGNTEAFF
TRBV28	14	CASSTAPSRSPLHF
TRBV28	14	CASSLVGGAYEQFF
TRBV3-1/TRBV3-2	15	CASSRSWTGPYEQYF
TRBV10-2	15	CASSESETGADGYTF
TRBV4-1	16	CASSQEVGADNQPQHF
TRBV6-5	14	CASSYSGGNYGYTF
TRBV30	14	CAWSMTNGNQPQHF
TRBV5-6	18	CASSFFGLAGDNSYEQYF
TRBV5-1	14	CASSLDVGSTEAFF
TRBV5-1	15	CASSTGTGGNQPQHF
TRBV18	15	CASSPRQGADYGYTF
TRBV5-1	14	CASSLSQGGETQYF
TRBV30	18	CAWSVQPIGGGVNTEAFF
TRBV27	11	CASSDYNEQFF
TRBV30	15	CAWSFTAFSDTEAFF
TRBV19	15	CASSMEGSRTGELFF
TRBV10-1	15	CASSPGQGRLETQYF